This TCR beta chain was sequenced during a study of shared clonotypes between healthy human individuals. This CDR3 is built from 13 residues. V lost 11 bases to trimming and J lost 5 bases; unmatched junction nucleotides: 9. Germline assignment: CDR1 LNHDA and CDR2 SQIVND (reference sequence). Replicate PCRs run on sorted subsets employed 200 to 250 ng DNA, some 33,000 T cell genomes. Assay used: immunoSEQ multiplex PCR; TCRdb lists only in-frame clones, some missing. The table lists about 2.1 million clones, 93% of them singletons. Study-wide results and limits: Across a few donors, naive CD4 shared around 5.3%, naive CD8 over 3%, memory CD4 about 2.5%, memory CD8 more than 0.35%. In general, naive subsets displayed greater estimated richness than memory subsets did.

In the case of this clone: Its antigen is unidentified.

CD45RO-negative, CCR7-selected cells formed the naive CD8 fraction, which excluded terminally differentiated effector memory CD45RA+ cells. This receptor was taken from a man between 18 and 35 years old in good health. Some clones in this sample may be carry-over from other donors' samples. V and J are TRBV19 and TRBJ2-1; 7 nucleotides align to TRBD1. Sequencing was performed on naive CD8+ T cells from PBMCs. CDR3 bases: TGTGCCGCGTCCGGGACAGCGAACAATGAGCAGTTCTTC. Translation: CAASGTANNEQFF. The full variable domain, in which reference TRBV19 and TRBJ2-1 provide the parts outside the CDR3, is DGGITQSPKYLFRKEGQNVTLSCEQNLNHDAMYWYRQDPGQGLRLIYYSQIVNDFQKGDIAEGYSVSREKKESFPLTVTSAQKNPTAFYLCAASGTANNEQFFGPGTRLTVL.